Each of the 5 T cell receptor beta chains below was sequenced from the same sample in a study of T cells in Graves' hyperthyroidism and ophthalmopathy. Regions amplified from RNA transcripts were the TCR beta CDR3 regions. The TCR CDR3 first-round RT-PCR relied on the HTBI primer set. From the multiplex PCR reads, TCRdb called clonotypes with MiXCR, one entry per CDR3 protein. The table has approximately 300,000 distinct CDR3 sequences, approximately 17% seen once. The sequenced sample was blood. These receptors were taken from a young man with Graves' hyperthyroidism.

The CDR3, as DNA: TGTGCCAGCAGCTCAGAAGCAACTAATGAAAAACTGTTTTTT. It specifies CASSSEATNEKLFF. This chain joins TRBV28 and TRBJ1-4, with no clear D. V shed 6 bases and J shed 0 bases, with 8 bases lying between them. The germline V gene has CDR1 MDHEN and CDR2 SYDVKM. The CDR3 runs 14 residues. Variable domain in full (rest from reference TRBV28 and TRBJ1-4): DVKVTQSSRYLVKRTGEKVFLECVQDMDHENMFWYRQDPGLGLRLIYFSYDVKMKEKGDIPEGYSVSREKKERFSLILESASTNQTSMYLCASSSEATNEKLFFGSGTQLSVL.

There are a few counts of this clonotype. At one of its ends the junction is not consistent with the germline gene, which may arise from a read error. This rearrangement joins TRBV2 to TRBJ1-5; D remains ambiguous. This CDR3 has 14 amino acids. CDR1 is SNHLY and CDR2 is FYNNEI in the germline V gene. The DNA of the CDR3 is TGTGCCAGCGGTGAGTCGGTTAGAGATCAGCCCCAGCATTTT. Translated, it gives CASGESVRDQPQHF.

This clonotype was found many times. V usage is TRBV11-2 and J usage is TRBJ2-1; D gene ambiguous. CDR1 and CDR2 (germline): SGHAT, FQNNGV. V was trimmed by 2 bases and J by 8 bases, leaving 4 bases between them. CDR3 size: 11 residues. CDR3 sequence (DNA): TGTGCCAGCAGCTTAACGGATGAGCAGTTCTTC. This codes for CASSLTDEQFF.

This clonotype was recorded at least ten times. CDR3 bases: TGTGCCAGCAGCCCGACCAGGGACAATGAGCAGTTCTTC. Amino acids: CASSPTRDNEQFF. The chain couples TRBV7-3 to TRBJ2-1; perhaps TRBD1 as D (5 bases). The V gene's germline CDR1 is SGHTA and CDR2 FQGTGA. The CDR3 has 13 residues. V lost 5 bases, J lost 5 bases, and 10 bases lay in between.

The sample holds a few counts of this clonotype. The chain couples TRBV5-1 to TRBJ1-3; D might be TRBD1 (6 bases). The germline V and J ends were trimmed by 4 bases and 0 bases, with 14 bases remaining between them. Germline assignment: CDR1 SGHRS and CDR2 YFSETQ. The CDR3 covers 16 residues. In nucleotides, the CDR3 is TGCGCCAGCAGCGGAGACGGGGGCCGCTCTGGAAACACCATATATTTT. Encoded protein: CASSGDGGRSGNTIYF.